This TCR beta chain came from a study of cytomegalovirus exposure and HLA in healthy donors (TCRdb year 2017). For the wider study: An earlier analysis of 587 of the donors reported 250 to 300 Gb of sequence data and some 110 million unique TCR beta sequences obtained from about 200 million T cells. Around 300 gigabases of sequencing data and some 85 million unique TCR sequences were included in an early release covering 550 to 650 HLA-typed donors. Of the roughly 430 genotyped donors, approximately 83% fell in the genetic ancestry cluster associated with self-reported Caucasian donors. The study was designed to test whether signatures of past pathogen exposure could be identified by cataloging public T cell receptors. Using immunosequencing, the study profiled T cell repertoires from fewer than 700 subjects and related those repertoires to cytomegalovirus serostatus. Besides the first cohort of around 670 subjects, a separate validation cohort made up of 120 or so different subjects was used. The study combined high-throughput TCR immunosequencing, statistical association of individual TCRs with disease status, and machine learning to predict cytomegalovirus infection status. In a later analysis, previously published TCR beta repertoires from several hundred donors were re-analyzed and high-resolution HLA genotyping was added so that TCR occurrence patterns could be studied. The later analysis used no new phenotypic data to find candidate immune exposures, relying instead on TCR beta sequences and their occurrence across donors. In an earlier analysis of about 590 of the donors, high-throughput TCR beta sequencing was used to judge whether each TCR beta V gene segment behaved as functional or pseudogenic. Alongside the repertoire data, information on donor age, sex, ethnicity and CMV serostatus was compiled. A later genetic analysis took genome-wide SNP genotypes for about 65% of the 666 donors and used that subset as a discovery cohort. All discovery cohort repertoires had been generated on a single sequencing platform. Class I and class II HLA loci were covered by the typing at four-digit resolution. Typing coverage varied by locus: roughly 629-630 donors for A, B, C, DRB1 and DQB1; roughly 560 for DQA1; around 570 for DPA1; approximately 490 for DPB1. Because of strong linkage in the cohort, roughly five DR-DQ haplotypes were treated as single units for association and clustering. Across around 400 genotyped donors of the cohort, an average of approximately 200,000 unique TCR beta nucleotide sequences per donor were sequenced, and roughly 17% of those sequences were non-productive.

The library relied on the immunoSEQ multiplex PCR assay. For the multiplex PCR, a mixture combining 60 forward primers for TCR Vbeta segments and 13 reverse primers for TCR Jbeta segments was used. The CDR3 region of rearranged TCR beta genes was amplified from genomic DNA by a multiplex PCR assay. The amplified TCR beta libraries were sequenced on the Illumina HiSeq System as 87-base-pair reads. On the study's bioinformatics: A later analysis counted tens of millions of unique TCR beta chains across the 650 to 800 repertoires, and 9.5 million to 11 million of these chains were shared by at least two donors. To remove PCR and sequencing errors, raw reads were error-corrected and collapsed into unique sequences using a nearest-neighbor algorithm that merged closely related sequences. CDR3 sequences were aligned to IMGT reference sequences to assign V, D and J gene segments. Each retained sequence needed at least a six-nucleotide match to both a V gene segment and a J gene segment. Rearrangements were classified as productive when the CDR3 lacked stop codons and remained in frame with V and J, and all other rearrangements were classified as non-productive. Following IMGT convention, CDR3 was defined as the stretch from the second conserved V-encoded cysteine to the conserved J-encoded phenylalanine. The earlier analysis of some 540 of the donors excluded any sequence lacking an unambiguous match to a single V gene segment. In an earlier analysis of some 590 of the donors, V segments were called functional above 56.7% productive rearrangements and were called segregating when the between-donor standard deviation exceeded 5%. A statistical classification framework was built to diagnose cytomegalovirus status from the catalog of TCR beta chain sequences. A later analysis assigned V and J genes by comparing TCR nucleotide sequences with IMGT/GENE-DB human TR gene sequences. Using the TCRdist pipeline, a later analysis assigned CDR3 sequences along with most-parsimonious VDJ recombination scenarios. A later analysis defined each TCR beta chain by its CDR3 amino acid sequence plus V-gene family, and excluded reads lacking a unique V-gene family. To address suspected cross-contamination and a sequencing artifact, a later analysis removed approximately 590 highly shared, low-generation-probability nucleotide sequences. In a later analysis, a clonal expansion index was calculated for each public chain from normalized within-repertoire ranks of inferred template counts. Generation probabilities in a later analysis came from a VDJ recombination model fitted to out-of-frame rearrangements, and those results were checked against IGoR. Hypergeometric tests were used in a later analysis to score TCR-TCR, TCR-HLA and TCR-CMV co-occurrence, with a repertoire-size bias correction applied to the TCR pairs. To estimate false discovery rates, a later analysis permuted the HLA or CMV assignments 20 times. A later analysis grouped co-occurring TCRs with DBSCAN, adding TCRdist sequence similarity when clustering within HLA-allele-positive subsets. Repertoires with fewer than 30,000 or more than 120,000 public chains were left out of co-occurrence clustering, as were about five repertoires with anomalous nucleotide sharing. The clones in this table, taken by TCRdb from immuneACCESS, are in-frame only. Not every clone is retained; where verified, under half of the shortfall comes from an unresolved V gene, and the cause of the rest is unknown. The V and J calls and clone size are taken from that table; D and trimming were inferred from the DNA. For this sample there are about 140,000 clones; approximately 82% appear just once. Clones ranked in the top ten supply about 1.5% of the sample.

Taken from cysteine to phenylalanine, the CDR3 has 14 residues. Only the CDR3 DNA is retained, 42 bases long and in frame from the first base. The germline V gene (reference sequence) provides CDR1 MNHEY and CDR2 SMNVEV. The V end loses 6 bases and the J end loses 4 bases, and a stretch of 13 bases separates them. In the case of this clone: There is no known antigen for this receptor. No much larger clone is present one base from it, and per-base qualities are unavailable.

The cohort consisted of 650 to 700 healthy bone marrow donors. At the time of sampling, all cohort members were nominally healthy, though unrecorded immune exposures were likely present. The donor tested CMV seropositive and was one of the 289 seropositive cohort members. A peripheral blood sample was collected from each donor, and TCR beta sequencing was performed on peripheral blood mononuclear cells. Genomic DNA was extracted from the blood cell samples with the Qiagen DNeasy Blood Extraction Kit. General findings and caveats noted by the study authors: The classifier was reported to diagnose cytomegalovirus status with high specificity and sensitivity in both the original and validation cohorts. The cohort was sequenced for TCR beta chains only, and without alpha or paired-chain data the features that could be detected were limited. Strong co-occurrence of HLA alleles, especially DR and DQ, made assigning TCR associations to individual alleles difficult. Over 15 rarely observed V segments, including chromosome 9 orphons, were excluded from the earlier analysis of 550 to 700 of the donors because counts were too low. Linkage disequilibrium might explain the correlated functional status among segregating V segments, but an unknown experimental factor could not be excluded. The only immune exposure information available for the cohort was CMV serostatus. Most TCR sequences were seen in very few donors, while some public TCRs were found in many individuals. Because some donors lacked HLA typing at each locus, the association tests relied only on the typed subset. A further reported finding was that TCR beta sequences accurately predicted the HLA-A and HLA-B alleles for most subjects in the first cohort. The authors suggested that the approach could potentially be extended to other disease states and immunological phenotypes. In a later analysis, HLA-associated TCR beta chains were found to be more clonally expanded and to have lower generation probabilities than equally common non-associated chains. Compared with the roughly 700-donor mean, donors in an Asian-associated ancestry cluster had fewer N-insertions in productive TCRs, according to a later genetic analysis. Roughly uniform sequencing depth across donors was assumed in presence/absence analyses, although this assumption may not hold. A later analysis found that most CMV-associated TCR beta chains appeared HLA-restricted, with HLA associations seemingly driven largely by CMV exposure. Three of the identified cytomegalovirus-associated TCR beta chains were confirmed in vitro to be specific for cytomegalovirus antigens. In a later analysis, about 17,000 TCR beta sequences were associated with specific HLA alleles at a false discovery rate of 0.05. Some IMGT-functional V segments, including TRBV6-2 and TRBV6-3, could not be told apart with the 87-base-pair reads, so those segments were excluded. In a later analysis, the rate of TCR association differed among HLA loci, with DRB1 alleles having the most associated TCRs and HLA-C alleles having the fewest. In the study, some 180 TCR beta chains were listed as associated with cytomegalovirus. In an earlier analysis of 587 of the donors, most TCR beta V segments appeared in productive rearrangements about 87% or about 30% of the time, broadly matching IMGT annotations. V-gene and J-gene trimming of TCR beta chains was associated with a missense DCLRE1C variant in a later genetic analysis, and the association was replicated in an independent cohort. In a later analysis, several top co-occurrence clusters were reported to appear linked to parvovirus B19, influenza, CMV and Epstein-Barr virus. A cluster of highly shared sequence variants was judged likely to represent a technical artifact of the sequencing pipeline.

Rearrangement joined TRBV27 to TRBJ1-5, with a tentative D gene TRBD1 over 6 matching bases. The TCR comes from a man aged 25 to 40 in good health and CMV-seropositive. The sample taken for sequencing was PBMCs. In nucleotides, the sequence is TGTGCCAGCAGACCTCACAGGGATAATCAGCCCCAGCATTTT. It translates to CASRPHRDNQPQHF.